Detailed here is one T cell receptor (beta chain). The record originates from a study of blood T cell repertoires in COVID-19. Study context: Some COVID-19 samples were acute and others convalescent; all came from the United States, Italy and Spain.

There are 14 residues in the CDR3. Trimming shortened V by 6 bases and J by 3 bases, and 11 bases separated the two germline ends. The V gene's germline CDR1 is KGHSH and CDR2 LQKENI. Per the study methods: Reference gene primer amplification yielded estimated nucleated cell counts. The table came from immunoSEQ multiplex PCR; TCRdb's copy has only in-frame clones and leaves some out. V, J and clone size reflect that table, while D and trimming were determined from the DNA. The table has approximately 300,000 clones, roughly 89% seen once; the top ten hold around 0.8%. The TCR sequence derives from a man aged 25-40 years with acute or convalescent COVID-19. V usage is TRBV18 and J usage is TRBJ1-4; D not resolved. The specimen was peripheral blood. CDR3 sequence: CASSRGQANEKLFF. CDR3 in DNA: TGTGCCAGCTCTCGAGGCCAAGCTAATGAAAAACTGTTTTTT.